These 10 T cell receptor beta chains were sequenced from one sample in a study of blood T cell repertoires in COVID-19. Assay: immunoSEQ multiplex PCR; the TCRdb copy retains only in-frame clones and omits some. The sample includes 150,000 to 200,000 clones, approximately 86% of them seen just once. Sequencing was carried out using peripheral blood. All receptors come from a man in his 70s with active or convalescent COVID-19.

The V call is TRBV14, the J call TRBJ1-2; D unresolved. The CDR3 has 12 residues. CDR1 SGHDN and CDR2 FVKESK come from the germline V gene. V was cut by 2 bases and J by 8 bases, with 9 bases left in between. The CDR3 nucleotides read TGTGCCAGCAGCCAACACAGCTTAGGCTACACCTTC. Translation: CASSQHSLGYTF.

The chain is built from TRBV13 and TRBJ2-3; 9 nucleotides match TRBD2. V trimming: 11 bases; J trimming: 4 bases; junction bases outside the gene matches: 7. This CDR3 is built from 13 residues. The V gene's germline CDR1 is PRHDT and CDR2 FYEKMQ (reference sequence). This chain's CDR3 is CACGAGGPDTQYF. CDR3 nucleotide sequence: TGTGCCTGCGGGGCGGGAGGGCCAGATACGCAGTATTTT. The full variable domain, rest sourced from reference TRBV13 and TRBJ2-3, is AAGVIQSPRHLIKEKRETATLKCYPIPRHDTVYWYQQGPGQDPQFLISFYEKMQSDKGSIPDRFSAQQFSDYHSELNMSSLELGDSALYFCACGAGGPDTQYFGPGTRLTVL.

This clone is a singleton in its sample. This chain joins TRBV7-2 and TRBJ1-4, with a possible D match to TRBD1 (5 bases). Per germline, CDR1 SGHTA and CDR2 FQGNSA. The length of the CDR3 is 17 residues. The V end lost 3 bases, the J end lost 3 bases, and 17 bases lay between the germline ends. CDR3 residues: CASSLGRRARANEKLFF. CDR3 nucleotides: TGTGCCAGCAGCTTGGGGCGGAGGGCGCGTGCTAATGAAAAACTGTTTTTT.

The chain combines TRBV30 with TRBJ1-2; the match to TRBD1 covers 8 bases. This CDR3 region has 14 residues. Germline V gene sequence: CDR1 GTSNPN, CDR2 SVGIG (reference sequence). V was pared by 4 bases and J by 1 base, with 5 bases of the junction left unmatched. The CDR3, as DNA: TGTGCCTGGACCAAAGACAGGGGTAACTATGGCTACACCTTC. Its translation: CAWTKDRGNYGYTF.

The rearrangement uses TRBV19 and TRBJ1-2; 7 bases map to TRBD1. CDR1 is LNHDA and CDR2 is SQIVND in the germline V gene (reference sequence). CDR3 length: 15 residues. The trim removed 6 bases at V and 1 base at J, leaving 8 bases unmatched. As DNA, the CDR3 is TGTGCCAGTAGACCACGGGACAGAAGTAACTATGGCTACACCTTC. Amino acid sequence: CASRPRDRSNYGYTF.

The chain uses TRBV9 and TRBJ2-3; TRBD2 agrees at 9 bases. Germline assignment: CDR1 SGDLS and CDR2 YYNGEE. J was trimmed by 6 bases and V by 1 base; bases with no gene match: 6. The CDR3 runs 15 residues. CDR3 region: CASSVLAGGPDTQYF. The CDR3 DNA reads TGTGCCAGCAGCGTATTGGCGGGAGGGCCGGATACGCAGTATTTT.

This chain joins TRBV7-2 and TRBJ1-3; a possible D gene is TRBD1 (5 bases). V lost 1 base and J 2 bases, leaving 12 bases between the germline ends. This CDR3 contains 16 residues. Looked up from germline, CDR1 is SGHTA and CDR2 is FQGNSA. CDR3 amino acids: CASSLVPRATGNTIYF. CDR3 in DNA: TGTGCCAGCAGCTTAGTCCCCAGGGCTACTGGAAACACCATATATTTT.

The chain carries TRBV15 and TRBJ1-2; D possibly corresponds to TRBD1 (5 bases). This CDR3 spans 12 amino acids. Trimming removed 1 base at V and 8 bases at J, with 8 bases between. The germline V gene encodes CDR1 LNHNV and CDR2 YYDKDF (reference sequence). The CDR3 region is CATSRGGWGYTF. CDR3 nucleotides: TGTGCCACCAGCAGAGGGGGCTGGGGCTACACCTTC.

V and J are TRBV4-3 and TRBJ2-7; 11 bases map to TRBD1. The CDR3 is made up of 15 amino acids. V was pared by 1 base and J by 6 bases, with 5 bases of the junction left unmatched. Germline CDR1 and CDR2: LGHNA and YSLEER. The chain's CDR3 is CASSQGTGGLSEQYF. The CDR3 DNA follows: TGCGCCAGCAGCCAAGGGACAGGGGGCTTAAGCGAGCAGTACTTC.

This clone appeared a single time. The chain joins TRBV7-9 to TRBJ2-1; D may be TRBD1 (6 bases). The V gene's germline CDR1 is SEHNR and CDR2 FQNEAQ (reference sequence). The CDR3 consists of 15 residues. Trimming removed 5 bases from V and 5 bases from J, with 16 bases in between. The DNA for the CDR3 is TGTGCCAGCAGCCGTGCCAGGGGCCTCCACAATGAGCAGTTCTTC. As protein: CASSRARGLHNEQFF.